These 5 T cell receptor beta chains originate from one sample sequenced in a study of response to subunit inactivated influenza vaccine. TCRdb fed the RT-PCR reads into MiXCR, producing one record per CDR3 protein. The sample yields approximately 300,000 distinct CDR3 sequences, about 20% seen once. The starting material was PBMCs from blood, obtained approximately 20 months after vaccination. These receptors came from a man between 50 and 75 years old who received an inactivated influenza vaccine.

This clonotype has a handful of counts. The chain links TRBV29-1 to TRBJ2-5, with 9 bases lining up with TRBD1. Looked up from germline, CDR1 is SQVTM and CDR2 is ANQGSEA. Trimming cost V 5 bases and J 0 bases; bases outside gene matches: 13. This CDR3 has 17 amino acids. The CDR3 sequence: CSVKSGSQGAYQETQYF. In nucleotides, the CDR3 is TGCAGCGTTAAATCAGGATCACAGGGGGCTTACCAAGAGACCCAGTACTTC. Complete variable domain (other parts from reference TRBV29-1 and TRBJ2-5): SAVISQKPSRDICQRGTSLTIQCQVDSQVTMMFWYRQQPGQSLTLIATANQGSEATYESGFVIDKFPISRPNLTFSTLTVSNMSPEDSSIYLCSVKSGSQGAYQETQYFGPGTRLLVL.

The rearrangement uses TRBV29-1 and TRBJ2-7; 15 bases map to TRBD2. Trimming took 6 bases from V and 6 from J; bases not matched to a gene: 6. The V gene's germline CDR1 is SQVTM and CDR2 ANQGSEA. This CDR3 contains 14 residues. DNA of the CDR3: TGCAGCGTAGGACTAGCGGGAGGGCTGAGCGAGCAGTACTTC. Encoded protein: CSVGLAGGLSEQYF.

The sample holds a few counts of this clonotype. V is TRBV9 and J is TRBJ2-7; D uncertain. The CDR3 contains 11 residues. Germline V gene lookup returns CDR1 SGDLS and CDR2 YYNGEE. Trimming cost V 2 bases and J 6 bases, with 6 bases left between them. CDR3 bases: TGTGCCAGCAGCGTTCGTCGCGAGCAGTACTTC. This gives the protein CASSVRREQYF.

The chain carries TRBV29-1 and TRBJ1-5; no firm D call. CDR1 and CDR2 (germline): SQVTM, ANQGSEA. The V end lost 4 bases, the J end lost 7 bases, and 14 bases lay between the germline ends. CDR3 length equals 13 residues. CDR3 DNA sequence: TGCAGCGTTGCGTTCGGTTTAGAGCAGCCCCAGCATTTT. This sequence encodes CSVAFGLEQPQHF.

The rearrangement joins TRBV11-2 to TRBJ2-7; 7 bases match TRBD2. V shed 3 bases, J shed 3 bases, and the junction held 8 bases outside the gene matches. Germline V lookup: CDR1 SGHAT, CDR2 FQNNGV. This CDR3 comprises 15 residues. CDR3 bases: TGTGCCAGCAGCTTGGTTGGGGAGGGCCGCTACGAGCAGTACTTC. Protein: CASSLVGEGRYEQYF. The full variable domain, rest sourced from reference TRBV11-2 and TRBJ2-7, is EAGVAQSPRYKIIEKRQSVAFWCNPISGHATLYWYQQILGQGPKLLIQFQNNGVVDDSQLPKDRFSAERLKGVDSTLKIQPAKLEDSAVYLCASSLVGEGRYEQYFGPGTRLTVT.